This entry concerns a single T cell receptor beta chain. What it binds is unknown. Germline V lookup: CDR1 LNHNV, CDR2 YYDKDF (reference sequence). The CDR3 spans 13 residues. Trimming left V 3 bases short and J 3 bases short, with 6 bases between. Only in-frame clones appear in the TCRdb table, and some are missing; sequencing was by immunoSEQ multiplex PCR. The sample holds over 50,000 clones, around 91% seen once. The data stem from a study of OX40 agonist ivuxolimab in advanced cancers. Across the whole study: Each dose-escalation patient presented with hepatocellular carcinoma, melanoma, renal cell or head and neck cancer. Among those treated, three patients had partial responses, one with hepatocellular carcinoma and two with cutaneous melanoma.

General observations from the study: Partial responders at 0.1-3.0 mg/kg showed near-lowest clonal expansion.

The J gene is TRBJ2-1, the V gene TRBV15, with D tentatively TRBD2 (5 bases). This TCR came from an adult with an advanced solid tumor such as melanoma, head and neck, liver or kidney cancer. The sample consisted of CD4+ or CD8+ T cells sorted from blood, taken in a trial of the OX40 agonist ivuxolimab. CDR3 region: CATSSRDYNEQFF. The CDR3 region has the DNA TGTGCCACCAGCAGCCGGGACTACAATGAGCAGTTCTTC.